This entry features one T cell receptor beta chain sequence. The antigen remains undetermined. The sample comes from a study of cytomegalovirus exposure and HLA in healthy donors. Study results and caveats: Several of the most significant clusters were apparently associated with common viral pathogens in a later analysis. Evidence from a later analysis indicated that most CMV-associated TCR beta chains looked HLA-restricted. 87-base-pair reads could not separate some V segments, including TRBV6-2 and TRBV6-3.

It was with 60 Vbeta and 13 Jbeta primers that the PCR ran. The data were produced by immunoSEQ multiplex PCR, yet TCRdb's version contains in-frame clones alone and is incomplete. The sample has some 120,000 clones, less than 85% seen once. Germline V CDR1 and CDR2: SGDLS, YYNGEE. V was pared by 2 bases and J by 0 bases, with 14 bases of the junction left unmatched. The CDR3 is made up of 20 amino acids. This TCR was sampled from a man aged 18 to 29 in good health and CMV-seropositive. Material: PBMCs. The chain is built from TRBV9 and TRBJ2-1; 10 nucleotides align to TRBD2. Here the CDR3 reads CASSVPLSSGGPHSYNEQFF. The DNA for the CDR3 is TGTGCCAGCAGCGTCCCTCTGTCTAGCGGGGGCCCCCACTCCTACAATGAGCAGTTCTTC.